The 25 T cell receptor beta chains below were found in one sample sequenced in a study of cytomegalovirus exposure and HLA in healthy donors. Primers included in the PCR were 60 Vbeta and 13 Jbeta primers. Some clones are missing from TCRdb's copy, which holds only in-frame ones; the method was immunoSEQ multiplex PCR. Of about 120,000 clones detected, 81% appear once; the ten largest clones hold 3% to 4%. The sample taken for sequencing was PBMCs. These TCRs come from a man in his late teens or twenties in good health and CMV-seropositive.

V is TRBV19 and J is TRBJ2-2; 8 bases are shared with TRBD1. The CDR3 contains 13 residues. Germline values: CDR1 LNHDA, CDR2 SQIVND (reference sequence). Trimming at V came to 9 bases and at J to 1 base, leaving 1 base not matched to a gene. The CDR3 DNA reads TGTGCCAGCGGGACAGGGAACACCGGGGAGCTGTTTTTT. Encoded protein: CASGTGNTGELFF. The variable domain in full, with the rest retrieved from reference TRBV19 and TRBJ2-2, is DGGITQSPKYLFRKEGQNVTLSCEQNLNHDAMYWYRQDPGQGLRLIYYSQIVNDFQKGDIAEGYSVSREKKESFPLTVTSAQKNPTAFYLCASGTGNTGELFFGEGSRLTVL.

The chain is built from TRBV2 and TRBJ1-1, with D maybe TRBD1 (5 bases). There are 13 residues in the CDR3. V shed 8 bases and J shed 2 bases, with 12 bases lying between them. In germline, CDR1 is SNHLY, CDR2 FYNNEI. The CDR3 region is CASSTDTNTEAFF. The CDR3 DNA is TGTGCCAGCTCCACGGACACTAACACTGAAGCTTTCTTT.

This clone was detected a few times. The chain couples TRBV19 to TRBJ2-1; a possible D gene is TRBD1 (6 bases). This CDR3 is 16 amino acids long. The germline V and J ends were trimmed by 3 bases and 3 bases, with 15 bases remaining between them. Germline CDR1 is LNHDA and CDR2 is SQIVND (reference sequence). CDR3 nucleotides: TGTGCCAGTAGTATGTCGGCAGGGGACCTCTACAATGAGCAGTTCTTC. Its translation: CASSMSAGDLYNEQFF. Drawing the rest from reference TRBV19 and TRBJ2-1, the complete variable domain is DGGITQSPKYLFRKEGQNVTLSCEQNLNHDAMYWYRQDPGQGLRLIYYSQIVNDFQKGDIAEGYSVSREKKESFPLTVTSAQKNPTAFYLCASSMSAGDLYNEQFFGPGTRLTVL.

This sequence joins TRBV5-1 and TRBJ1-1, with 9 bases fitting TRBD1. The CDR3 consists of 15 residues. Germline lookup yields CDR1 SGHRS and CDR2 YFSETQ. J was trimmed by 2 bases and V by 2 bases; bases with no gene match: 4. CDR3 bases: TGCGCCAGCAGCTTACTCACAGGGGGCAACACTGAAGCTTTCTTT. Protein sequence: CASSLLTGGNTEAFF.

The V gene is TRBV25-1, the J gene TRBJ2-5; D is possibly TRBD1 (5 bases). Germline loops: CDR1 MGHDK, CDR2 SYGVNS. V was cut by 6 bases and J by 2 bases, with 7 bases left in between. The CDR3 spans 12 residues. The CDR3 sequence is CASRQGQETQYF. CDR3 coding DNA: TGTGCCAGCAGGCAGGGTCAAGAGACCCAGTACTTC.

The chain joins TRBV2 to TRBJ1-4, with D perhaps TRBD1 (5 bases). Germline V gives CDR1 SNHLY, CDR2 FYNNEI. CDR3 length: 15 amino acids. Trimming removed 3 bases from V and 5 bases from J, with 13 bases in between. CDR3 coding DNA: TGTGCCAGCAGTGATAGACAGCAGTGGAATGAAAAACTGTTTTTT. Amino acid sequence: CASSDRQQWNEKLFF. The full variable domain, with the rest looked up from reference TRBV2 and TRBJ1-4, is EPEVTQTPSHQVTQMGQEVILRCVPISNHLYFYWYRQILGQKVEFLVSFYNNEISEKSEIFDDQFSVERPDGSNFTLKIRSTKLEDSAMYFCASSDRQQWNEKLFFGSGTQLSVL.

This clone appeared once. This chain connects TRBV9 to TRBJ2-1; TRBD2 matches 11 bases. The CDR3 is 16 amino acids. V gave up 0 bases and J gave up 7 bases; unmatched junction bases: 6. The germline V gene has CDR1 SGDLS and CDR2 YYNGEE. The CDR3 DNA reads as TGTGCCAGCAGCGTAGTGTCTAGCGGGGGGCGAAATGAGCAGTTCTTC. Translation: CASSVVSSGGRNEQFF.

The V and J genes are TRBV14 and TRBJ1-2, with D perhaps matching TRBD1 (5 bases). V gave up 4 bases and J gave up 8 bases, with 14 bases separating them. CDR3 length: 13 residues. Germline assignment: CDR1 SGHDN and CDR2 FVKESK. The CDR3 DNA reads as TGTGCCAGCAGCCTCGACAGCCGAATGGGCTACACCTTC. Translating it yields CASSLDSRMGYTF.

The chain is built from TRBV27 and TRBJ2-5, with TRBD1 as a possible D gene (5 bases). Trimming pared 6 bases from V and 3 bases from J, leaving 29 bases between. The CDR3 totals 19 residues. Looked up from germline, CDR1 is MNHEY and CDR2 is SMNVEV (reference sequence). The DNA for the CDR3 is TGTGCCAGCAGCCTTTTGGGTAGGACAAGGACGTCTAACAAAGAGACCCAGTACTTC. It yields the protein CASSLLGRTRTSNKETQYF.

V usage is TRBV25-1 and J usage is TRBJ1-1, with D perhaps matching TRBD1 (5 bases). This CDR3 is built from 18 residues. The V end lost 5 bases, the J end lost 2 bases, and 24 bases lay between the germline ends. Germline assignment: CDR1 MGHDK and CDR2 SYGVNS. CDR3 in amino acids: CASSRTLDTLVGNTEAFF. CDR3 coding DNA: TGTGCCAGCAGTAGAACCCTGGACACCTTAGTGGGAAACACTGAAGCTTTCTTT.

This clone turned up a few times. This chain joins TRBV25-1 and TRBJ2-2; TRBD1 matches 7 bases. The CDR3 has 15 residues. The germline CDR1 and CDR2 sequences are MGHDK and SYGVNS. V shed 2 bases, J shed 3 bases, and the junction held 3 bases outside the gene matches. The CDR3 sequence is CASSERGLDTGELFF. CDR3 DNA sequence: TGTGCCAGCAGTGAAAGGGGGCTGGACACCGGGGAGCTGTTTTTT.

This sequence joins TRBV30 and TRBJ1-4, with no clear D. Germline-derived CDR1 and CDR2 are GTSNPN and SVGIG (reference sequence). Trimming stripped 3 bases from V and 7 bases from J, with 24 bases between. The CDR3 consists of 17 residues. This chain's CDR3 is CAWSERPWSLSGEKLFF. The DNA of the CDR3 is TGTGCCTGGAGCGAAAGGCCCTGGTCCCTAAGCGGTGAAAAACTGTTTTTT.

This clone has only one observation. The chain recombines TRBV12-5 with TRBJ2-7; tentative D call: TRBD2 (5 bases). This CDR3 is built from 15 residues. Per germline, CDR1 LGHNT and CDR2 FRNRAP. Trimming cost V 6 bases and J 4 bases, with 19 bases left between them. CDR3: CASGYGEKPPYEQYF. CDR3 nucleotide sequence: TGTGCTAGTGGGTATGGGGAGAAACCTCCATACGAGCAGTACTTC.

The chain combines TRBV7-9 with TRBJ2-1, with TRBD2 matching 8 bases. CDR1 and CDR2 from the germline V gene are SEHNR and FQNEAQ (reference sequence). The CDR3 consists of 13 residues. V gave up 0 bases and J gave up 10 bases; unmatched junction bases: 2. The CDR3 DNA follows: TGTGCCAGCAGCTTAGCGGGCGGGAGGGAGCAGTTCTTC. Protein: CASSLAGGREQFF.

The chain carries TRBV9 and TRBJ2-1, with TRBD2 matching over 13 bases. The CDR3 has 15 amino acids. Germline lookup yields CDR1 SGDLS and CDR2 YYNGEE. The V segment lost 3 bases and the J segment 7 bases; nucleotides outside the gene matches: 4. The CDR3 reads CASSGGTSGTNEQFF. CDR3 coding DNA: TGTGCCAGCAGCGGCGGGACTAGCGGGACTAATGAGCAGTTCTTC.

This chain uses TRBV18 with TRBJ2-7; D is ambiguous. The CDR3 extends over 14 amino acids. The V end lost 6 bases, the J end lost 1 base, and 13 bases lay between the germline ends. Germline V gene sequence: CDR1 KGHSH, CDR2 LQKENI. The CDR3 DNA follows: TGTGCCAGCTCGCCGAGCAGCGCTTCCTACGAGCAGTACTTC. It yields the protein CASSPSSASYEQYF. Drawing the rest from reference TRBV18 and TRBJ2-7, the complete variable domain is NAGVMQNPRHLVRRRGQEARLRCSPMKGHSHVYWYRQLPEEGLKFMVYLQKENIIDESGMPKERFSAEFPKEGPSILRIQQVVRGDSAAYFCASSPSSASYEQYFGPGTRLTVT.

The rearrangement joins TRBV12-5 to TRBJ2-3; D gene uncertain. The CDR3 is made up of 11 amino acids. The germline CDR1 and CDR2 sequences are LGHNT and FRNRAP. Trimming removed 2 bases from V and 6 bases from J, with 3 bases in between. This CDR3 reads CASGLRDTQYF. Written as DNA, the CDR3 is TGTGCTAGTGGTTTGCGGGATACGCAGTATTTT.

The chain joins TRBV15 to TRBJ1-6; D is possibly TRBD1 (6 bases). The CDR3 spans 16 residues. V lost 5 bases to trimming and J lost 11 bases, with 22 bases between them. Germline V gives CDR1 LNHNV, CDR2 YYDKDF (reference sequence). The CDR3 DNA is TGTGCCACCAGCTTGTCAGGGGTTCCTCTTCGTACACCCCTCCACTTT. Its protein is CATSLSGVPLRTPLHF.

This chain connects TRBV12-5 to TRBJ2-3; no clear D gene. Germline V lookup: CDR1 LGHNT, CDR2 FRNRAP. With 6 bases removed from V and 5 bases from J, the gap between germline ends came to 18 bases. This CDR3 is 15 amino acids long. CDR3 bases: TGTGCTAGTGGCATCTCCCTTAGTATTGGAGATACGCAGTATTTT. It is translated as CASGISLSIGDTQYF.

CDR3 amino acids: CASSGLAGGAAPYEQYF. The CDR3, as DNA: TGTGCCAGCTCAGGACTAGCGGGAGGGGCGGCCCCATACGAGCAGTACTTC. The rearrangement joins TRBV18 to TRBJ2-7, with 15 bases aligning to TRBD2. Trimming cost V 5 bases and J 4 bases; bases outside gene matches: 9. This CDR3 region has 17 residues. Per germline, CDR1 KGHSH and CDR2 LQKENI.

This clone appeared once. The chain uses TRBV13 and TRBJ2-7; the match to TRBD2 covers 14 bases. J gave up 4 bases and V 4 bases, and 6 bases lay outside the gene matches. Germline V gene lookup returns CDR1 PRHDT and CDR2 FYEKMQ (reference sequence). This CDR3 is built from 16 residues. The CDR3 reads CASSWGTSGSGYEQYF. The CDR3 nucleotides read TGTGCCAGCAGCTGGGGGACTAGCGGGAGTGGGTACGAGCAGTACTTC.

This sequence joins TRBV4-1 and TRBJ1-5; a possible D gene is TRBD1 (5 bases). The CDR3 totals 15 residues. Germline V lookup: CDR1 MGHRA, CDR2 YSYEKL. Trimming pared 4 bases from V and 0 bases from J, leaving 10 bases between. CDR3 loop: CASSLRDVSNQPQHF. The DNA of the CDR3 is TGCGCCAGCAGCCTGCGGGACGTTAGCAATCAGCCCCAGCATTTT.

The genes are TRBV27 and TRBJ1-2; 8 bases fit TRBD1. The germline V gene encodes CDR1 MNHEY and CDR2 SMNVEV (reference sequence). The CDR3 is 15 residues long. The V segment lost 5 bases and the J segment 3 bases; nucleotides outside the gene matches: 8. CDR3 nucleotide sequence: TGTGCCAGCAGTCCCCAGGGGGCACGGGACTATGGCTACACCTTC. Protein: CASSPQGARDYGYTF.

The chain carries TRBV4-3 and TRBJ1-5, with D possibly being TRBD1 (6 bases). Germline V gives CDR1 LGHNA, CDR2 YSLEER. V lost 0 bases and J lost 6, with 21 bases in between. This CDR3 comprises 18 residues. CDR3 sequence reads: CASSQDLGHEGVGQPQHF. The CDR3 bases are TGCGCCAGCAGCCAAGACCTGGGGCATGAGGGGGTAGGTCAGCCCCAGCATTTT.

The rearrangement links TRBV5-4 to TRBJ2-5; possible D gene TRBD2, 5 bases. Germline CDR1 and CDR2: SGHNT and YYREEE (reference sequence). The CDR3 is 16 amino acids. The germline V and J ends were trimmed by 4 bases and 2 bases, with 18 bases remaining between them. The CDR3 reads CASSLIRRDSQETQYF. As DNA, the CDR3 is TGTGCCAGCAGCCTAATTCGACGGGATTCACAAGAGACCCAGTACTTC.